Listed below are T cell receptor beta chains from one sample, sequenced in a study of cytomegalovirus exposure and HLA in healthy donors. Measured with immunoSEQ multiplex PCR; TCRdb has only the in-frame clones, and not every one. The table includes about 140,000 clones, approximately 84% detected once. The source material was PBMCs. These receptors all stem from a woman aged 35 to 49 in good health and CMV-seronegative. The CDR3 runs from the conserved cysteine through the conserved F or W. The D gene is left open where the match is weak. Clone size appears in some rows only: once, few, many, or a class for an expanded clone.

d_call clone_size j_call v_call cdr3_aa cdr3_nt
TRBD2 . TRBJ2-7 TRBV7-7 CASSLGPGGYEQYF TGTGCCAGCAGCTTAGGTCCGGGGGGCTACGAGCAGTACTTC
. . TRBJ1-2 TRBV9 CASSVGRRDGHYGYTF TGTGCCAGCAGCGTAGGGCGGAGGGACGGACACTATGGCTACACCTTC
. . TRBJ1-4 TRBV5-1 CASSFAGDEKLFF TGCGCCAGCAGCTTCGCAGGGGATGAAAAACTGTTTTTT
TRBD1 . TRBJ2-7 TRBV5-1 CASSGTGGFYEQYF TGCGCCAGCAGCGGGACAGGGGGCTTCTACGAGCAGTACTTC
TRBD1 . TRBJ2-2 TRBV10-3 CAISTTGGELFF TGTGCCATCAGTACGACAGGGGGGGAGCTGTTTTTT
. . TRBJ2-7 TRBV7-9 CASSLGLVYEQYF TGTGCCAGCAGCTTAGGGCTTGTGTACGAGCAGTACTTC
TRBD2 . TRBJ2-7 TRBV6-5 CASKVAGVSYEQYF TGTGCCAGCAAGGTAGCGGGAGTTTCCTACGAGCAGTACTTC
TRBD2 . TRBJ2-1 TRBV7-3 CASSLTSLAGESAFF TGTGCCAGCAGCTTAACGTCCCTAGCGGGAGAGTCTGCGTTCTTC
. . TRBJ1-2 TRBV7-2 CASSLGYRGMGYTF TGTGCCAGCAGCTTAGGGTACCGGGGGATGGGCTACACCTTC
. . TRBJ2-3 TRBV20-1 CSAASRDTQYF TGCAGTGCTGCCTCCCGGGATACGCAGTATTTT
. . TRBJ1-1 TRBV4-3 CASSHRPGGYEAFF TGCGCCAGCAGCCACCGTCCGGGGGGCTATGAAGCTTTCTTT
TRBD1 . TRBJ2-3 TRBV19 CASSTVEWRDRGSDTQYF TGTGCCAGTAGTACGGTCGAGTGGAGGGACAGGGGATCAGATACGCAGTATTTT
TRBD1 . TRBJ1-4 TRBV16 CASSQLPGQGAATNEKLFF TGTGCCAGCAGCCAACTCCCTGGACAGGGGGCTGCCACTAATGAAAAACTGTTTTTT
TRBD2 . TRBJ2-5 TRBV7-2 CASSFVTSGKGTQYF TGTGCCAGCAGCTTCGTGACTAGCGGGAAAGGGACCCAGTACTTC
. . TRBJ2-3 TRBV15 CATSRDRATDTQYF TGTGCCACCAGCAGAGACAGGGCCACAGATACGCAGTATTTT
. . TRBJ2-7 TRBV10-3 CAISAGQISYEQYF TGTGCCATCAGTGCCGGACAGATCTCCTACGAGCAGTACTTC
. . TRBJ1-1 TRBV6-6 CASSYRPEGGTEAFF TGTGCCAGCAGTTACCGGCCAGAGGGGGGGACTGAAGCTTTCTTT
. . TRBJ1-4 TRBV5-4 CASSQGLTNEKLFF TGTGCCAGCAGCCAGGGACTAACTAATGAAAAACTGTTTTTT
. . TRBJ2-2 TRBV2 CASLGILMGHGNGELFF TGTGCCAGCCTGGGGATATTAATGGGACATGGAAACGGGGAGCTGTTTTTT
TRBD2 . TRBJ2-1 TRBV9 CASSVGGRARSNEQFF TGTGCCAGCAGCGTTGGCGGGAGGGCCAGAAGCAATGAGCAGTTCTTC
. . TRBJ2-7 TRBV7-9 CASSLIGGFEADEQYF TGTGCCAGCAGCCTGATTGGAGGATTCGAAGCGGACGAGCAGTACTTC
. . TRBJ1-1 TRBV28 CASSSRGGERAEAFF TGTGCCAGCAGTTCTCGGGGAGGGGAGAGAGCTGAAGCTTTCTTT
. . TRBJ2-7 TRBV7-2 CASSYFIGTSYEQYF TGTGCCAGCAGCTACTTCATCGGGACTTCCTACGAGCAGTACTTC
. . TRBJ2-2 TRBV5-4 CASSLYGGSGPGELFF TGTGCCAGCAGCTTGTACGGGGGTTCGGGTCCCGGGGAGCTGTTTTTT
. . TRBJ2-7 TRBV5-8 CASSLGDYSYEQYF TGTGCCAGCAGCTTGGGCGATTATTCCTACGAGCAGTACTTC
TRBD1 . TRBJ2-7 TRBV9 CASSVGTGEGEQYF TGTGCCAGCAGCGTCGGGACAGGGGAGGGCGAGCAGTACTTC
. . TRBJ2-7 TRBV5-1 CASSLAVVAEQYF TGCGCCAGCAGCTTGGCCGTAGTCGCCGAGCAGTACTTC
TRBD1 . TRBJ1-1 TRBV7-9 CASSFLQGANTEAFF TGTGCCAGCAGCTTTTTACAGGGGGCGAACACTGAAGCTTTCTTT
. few TRBJ2-7 TRBV18 CASSPPVRYYEQYF TGTGCCAGCTCACCACCGGTCAGGTACTACGAGCAGTACTTC
TRBD2 . TRBJ2-5 TRBV5-4 CASSSASGTRETQYF TGTGCCAGCAGCTCGGCTAGCGGAACGAGGGAGACCCAGTACTTC
TRBD2 . TRBJ2-3 TRBV7-2 CASSAQRESADTQYF TGTGCCAGCAGCGCCCAGCGGGAGTCCGCAGATACGCAGTATTTT
. . TRBJ2-3 TRBV7-6 CASSATGSSTDTQYF TGTGCCAGCAGCGCAACAGGGTCTAGCACAGATACGCAGTATTTT
TRBD1 . TRBJ2-1 TRBV23-1 CASSQYTGDNEQFF TGCGCCAGCAGTCAATATACAGGGGATAATGAGCAGTTCTTC
TRBD1 . TRBJ2-7 TRBV19 CASSVGQGTYEQYF TGTGCCAGTAGTGTGGGACAGGGAACCTACGAGCAGTACTTC
. once TRBJ2-6 TRBV18 CASSPTVGTPGVSGANVLTF TGTGCCAGCTCACCGACGGTAGGGACACCTGGAGTTTCTGGGGCCAACGTCCTGACTTTC
TRBD2 . TRBJ2-1 TRBV5-1 CASGSSGSYNEQFF TGCGCCAGCGGGAGTAGCGGGTCCTACAATGAGCAGTTCTTC
TRBD1 . TRBJ1-3 TRBV5-4 CASSSKDRGLGGNTIYF TGTGCCAGCAGCTCGAAGGACAGGGGGCTGGGAGGAAACACCATATATTTT
. . TRBJ1-2 TRBV28 CASSPSGTSNYGYTF TGTGCCAGCAGCCCATCCGGGACATCCAACTATGGCTACACCTTC
. once TRBJ2-5 TRBV7-9 CASSSPTMGKETQYF TGTGCCAGCAGCTCACCTACCATGGGCAAAGAGACCCAGTACTTC
. . TRBJ2-3 TRBV5-1 CASSPEGASTDTQYF TGCGCCAGCAGCCCGGAGGGGGCAAGCACAGATACGCAGTATTTT
. few TRBJ2-7 TRBV27 CASSLSDRPYEQYF TGTGCCAGCAGTTTATCAGACAGACCCTACGAGCAGTACTTC
. few TRBJ2-1 TRBV7-3 CASSFYMGDEQFF TGTGCCAGCAGCTTTTATATGGGAGATGAGCAGTTCTTC
TRBD1 . TRBJ1-2 TRBV6-6 CASSYRGRNGYTF TGTGCCAGCAGTTACAGGGGGCGCAATGGCTACACCTTC
. . TRBJ1-4 TRBV5-8 CASSSQGGDEKLFF TGTGCCAGCAGCTCCCAGGGCGGTGACGAAAAACTGTTTTTT
TRBD1 . TRBJ1-1 TRBV7-9 CASSSVRGWPEAFF TGTGCCAGCAGCTCTGTCAGGGGGTGGCCTGAAGCTTTCTTT
. . TRBJ2-1 TRBV5-1 CASSLASVRGYNEQFF TGCGCCAGCAGCTTGGCGTCTGTCAGGGGCTACAATGAGCAGTTCTTC
. . TRBJ2-5 TRBV18 CASSPTFEKETQYF TGTGCCAGCTCACCCACTTTCGAGAAAGAGACCCAGTACTTC
TRBD2 once TRBJ2-1 TRBV6-5 CASSLPASGRGEQFF TGTGCCAGCAGCCTACCGGCTAGCGGGAGAGGTGAGCAGTTCTTC
TRBD2 . TRBJ2-5 TRBV2 CASSDLLAAIPTQYF TGTGCCAGCAGTGATCTCCTAGCGGCCATCCCGACCCAGTACTTC
. . TRBJ1-2 TRBV28 CAGSPGGNGYTF TGTGCCGGCAGCCCTGGCGGCAACGGCTACACCTTC
. . TRBJ2-2 TRBV14 CASSYGNTGELFF TGTGCCAGCAGCTACGGGAACACCGGGGAGCTGTTTTTT
. few TRBJ1-1 TRBV6-1 CASHGQNTEAFF TGTGCCAGCCATGGGCAGAACACTGAAGCTTTCTTT
. . TRBJ2-3 TRBV28 CASSFSPNLLEGRADTQYF TGTGCCAGCAGTTTTTCCCCGAACCTCCTAGAGGGAAGGGCAGATACGCAGTATTTT
. . TRBJ2-1 TRBV21-1 CASSGRDYLYEQFF TGTGCCAGCAGCGGCCGGGACTACCTTTATGAGCAGTTCTTC
. . TRBJ2-7 TRBV6-1 CASSLYTHYEQYF TGTGCCAGCAGTCTTTATACTCACTACGAGCAGTACTTC
. . TRBJ1-1 TRBV14 CASSQRKLREDTEAFF TGTGCCAGCAGCCAACGAAAATTGCGGGAAGACACTGAAGCTTTCTTT